A single sample gave rise to the 20 T cell receptor beta chains below, sequenced in a study of T-cell memory formation after mild COVID-19. TCRdb redid the calling of the 5' RACE reads with MiXCR, one entry per CDR3 protein. The profile covers 350,000 to 500,000 distinct CDR3 sequences, with under 25% appearing a single time and about an eighth taken by the ten largest. Sequencing was done on a sample of PBMCs or a T cell subset sorted from them (not recorded which). These receptors came from an adult woman who had mild COVID-19 (a few samples of this study predate the infection). Cell type and time point are not known.

This clonotype was seen more than once but under ten times. The CDR3 spells CSGKSGPSTDTQYF. CDR3 DNA sequence: TGCAGTGGTAAAAGCGGCCCTAGCACAGATACGCAGTATTTT. This sequence joins TRBV20-1 and TRBJ2-3; a weak D match, TRBD2 (5 bases). Trimming cost V 7 bases and J 0 bases, with 14 bases left between them. CDR1 and CDR2 from the germline V gene are DFQATT and SNEGSKA (reference sequence). The CDR3 is 14 residues long.

This clonotype occurred a few times. The rearrangement links TRBV5-6 to TRBJ2-1, with TRBD1 identical over 9 bases. The V segment lost 4 bases and the J segment 4 bases; nucleotides outside the gene matches: 6. CDR1 and CDR2 (germline): SGHDT, YYEEEE. The CDR3 runs 15 residues. The CDR3 sequence is CASSHHRGPYNEQFF. CDR3 bases: TGTGCCAGCAGCCACCACAGGGGGCCTTACAATGAGCAGTTCTTC.

This chain links TRBV20-1 with TRBJ1-2; the D is unclear. Germline assignment: CDR1 DFQATT and CDR2 SNEGSKA (reference sequence). V was cut by 0 bases and J by 5 bases, with 16 bases left in between. This CDR3 region has 15 residues. The CDR3 sequence is CSARDQDRAGYGYTF. The CDR3, as DNA: TGCAGTGCTAGAGACCAGGATAGGGCGGGGTATGGCTACACCTTC.

This clonotype was seen a few times. This rearrangement joins TRBV18 to TRBJ2-5; D not resolved. V was clipped by 5 bases and J by 0 bases, with 10 bases between them. Looked up from germline, CDR1 is KGHSH and CDR2 is LQKENI. The CDR3 covers 14 residues. The CDR3 region is CASSSSAYQETQYF. Here the CDR3 DNA reads TGTGCCAGCTCATCCTCAGCGTACCAAGAGACCCAGTACTTC.

In its sample, this clonotype was seen many times. The gene calls are TRBV5-1 and TRBJ2-2; 7 bases fit TRBD2. This CDR3 is 16 amino acids long. V trimming: 2 bases; J trimming: 0 bases; junction bases outside the gene matches: 4. The germline V gene has CDR1 SGHRS and CDR2 YFSETQ. The CDR3 region has the DNA TGCGCCAGCAGCTTCCTTAGCGGGTCGAACACCGGGGAGCTGTTTTTT. The encoded protein is CASSFLSGSNTGELFF. The entire variable domain, with the rest obtained from reference TRBV5-1 and TRBJ2-2, is as follows: KAGVTQTPRYLIKTRGQQVTLSCSPISGHRSVSWYQQTPGQGLQFLFEYFSETQRNKGNFPGRFSGRQFSNSRSEMNVSTLELGDSALYLCASSFLSGSNTGELFFGEGSRLTVL.

DNA of the CDR3: TGCGCCAGCAGCCCGGGACTAGCTGGGTTCAATGAGCAGTTCTTC. It yields the protein CASSPGLAGFNEQFF. The genes are TRBV5-1 and TRBJ2-1; 9 positions match TRBD2. Germline assignment: CDR1 SGHRS and CDR2 YFSETQ. CDR3 length equals 15 residues. V was pared by 4 bases and J by 6 bases, with 8 bases of the junction left unmatched.

The genes are TRBV2 and TRBJ2-2; tentatively, D is TRBD2 (5 bases). V shed 5 bases and J shed 0 bases, with 10 bases lying between them. CDR1 and CDR2 (germline): SNHLY, FYNNEI. The CDR3 runs 15 residues. CDR3 region: CASSRAASNTGELFF. The CDR3 DNA follows: TGTGCCAGCAGTCGAGCGGCCTCGAACACCGGGGAGCTGTTTTTT.

This chain links TRBV6-5 with TRBJ2-1, with a weak D call TRBD2 (6 bases). Per germline, CDR1 MNHEY and CDR2 SVGAGI. The V gene lost 0 bases and the J gene lost 7 bases, with 16 bases spanning the gap. The CDR3 contains 16 residues. The CDR3: CASSYSPWGGGNEQFF. Here the CDR3 DNA reads TGTGCCAGCAGTTACTCACCTTGGGGTGGGGGGAATGAGCAGTTCTTC.

The chain couples TRBV10-3 to TRBJ1-1; no clear D. V lost 6 bases, J lost 0 bases, and 11 bases lay in between. The V gene's germline CDR1 is ENHRY and CDR2 SYGVKD. This CDR3 contains 14 residues. The CDR3 DNA is TGTGCCATCAGGTTCGGGGTTCTGAACACTGAAGCTTTCTTT. Encoded protein: CAIRFGVLNTEAFF.

The chain has TRBV4-2 and TRBJ2-5, with D unclear. The V and J ends lost 0 bases and 3 bases respectively, with 11 bases between them. Looked up from germline, CDR1 is LGHNA and CDR2 is YNFKEQ. The CDR3 is made up of 15 amino acids. CDR3 residues: CASSQEGSVEETQYF. In nucleotides, the CDR3 is TGTGCCAGCAGCCAAGAGGGGTCGGTAGAAGAGACCCAGTACTTC.

The V gene is TRBV29-1, the J gene TRBJ2-7; the D gene is possibly TRBD1 (6 bases). The ends were cut back, 6 bases at V and 4 bases at J, with 10 bases in the middle. Germline lookup yields CDR1 SQVTM and CDR2 ANQGSEA. There are 11 residues in the CDR3. The CDR3 protein is CSVPQGYEQYF. The CDR3 bases are TGCAGCGTCCCACAGGGATACGAGCAGTACTTC.

This clonotype was seen a few times. The chain recombines TRBV7-2 with TRBJ2-7; D might be TRBD1 (5 bases). The CDR3 is made up of 17 amino acids. The ends were cut back, 5 bases at V and 2 bases at J, with 22 bases in the middle. Germline CDR1 is SGHTA and CDR2 is FQGNSA. The CDR3 DNA reads TGTGCCAGCAGCCCAGGGCGGCGGCAGCCAAGAGCCTACGAGCAGTACTTC. Encoded protein: CASSPGRRQPRAYEQYF.

The V and J genes are TRBV10-3 and TRBJ2-2; tentatively, D is TRBD2 (5 bases). The CDR3 is 16 amino acids. Germline V CDR1 and CDR2: ENHRY, SYGVKD. Trimming removed 11 bases at V and 2 bases at J, with 21 bases between. CDR3 in amino acids: CASGVAPTSNTGELFF. Written as DNA, the CDR3 is TGTGCCTCTGGAGTAGCGCCGACCAGCAACACCGGGGAGCTGTTTTTT.

This clonotype has only a few counts. This chain joins TRBV18 and TRBJ1-1; 7 bases map to TRBD1. The CDR3 runs 14 residues. Trimming removed 3 bases from V and 6 bases from J; junction bases left unmatched: 7. From germline, CDR1 is KGHSH and CDR2 LQKENI. CDR3 loop: CASSPTGDLSEAFF. The CDR3 DNA reads TGTGCCAGCTCACCCACAGGGGACCTTTCTGAAGCTTTCTTT.

This clonotype has only a few counts. The chain couples TRBV6-4 to TRBJ2-1; TRBD2 agrees at 7 bases. The CDR3 spans 16 residues. The ends lost 2 bases at V and 4 bases at J; junction bases unmatched: 8. Germline lookup yields CDR1 MRHNA and CDR2 SNTAGT. The CDR3 DNA follows: TGTGCCAGCAGTGACCCGGGGGGACTACAATACAATGAGCAGTTCTTC. It codes for CASSDPGGLQYNEQFF.

This rearrangement joins TRBV12-3 or TRBV12-4 to TRBJ2-1, with 13 bases lining up with TRBD2. V lost 3 bases to trimming and J lost 5 bases; unmatched junction nucleotides: 4. The CDR3 totals 16 residues. The DNA for the CDR3 is TGTGCCAGCAGTTTCGACGGACTAGCGGGGGACAATGAGCAGTTCTTC. Amino acid sequence: CASSFDGLAGDNEQFF.

The chain couples TRBV9 to TRBJ2-7; D possibly corresponds to TRBD2 (6 bases). V was trimmed by 0 bases and J by 2 bases, leaving 12 bases between them. Germline loops: CDR1 SGDLS, CDR2 YYNGEE. The CDR3 contains 15 residues. CDR3 amino acids: CASSVGGVQAYEQYF. The CDR3 coding sequence is TGTGCCAGCAGCGTAGGGGGGGTTCAAGCCTACGAGCAGTACTTC.

This clonotype was counted a few times. The V call is TRBV6-6, the J call TRBJ2-3; 8 nucleotides agree with TRBD2. In germline, CDR1 is MNHNY, CDR2 SVGAGI (reference sequence). J lost 2 bases, V lost 0 bases, and 19 bases had no gene match. This CDR3 is 21 amino acids long. The CDR3 protein is CASSYSGGKGLVGRPTDTQYF. The CDR3, as DNA: TGTGCCAGCAGTTACTCGGGCGGAAAGGGACTAGTCGGTCGCCCCACAGATACGCAGTATTTT.

This clonotype was observed a few times. The chain is built from TRBV4-1 and TRBJ2-5, with a tentative D call TRBD1 (6 bases). Germline-derived CDR1 and CDR2 are MGHRA and YSYEKL. CDR3 length: 15 residues. The V end lost 1 base, the J end lost 4 bases, and 13 bases lay between the germline ends. The CDR3 DNA reads TGCGCCAGCAGCCAAGCCTTCGGGACACTAGAGACCCAGTACTTC. As protein: CASSQAFGTLETQYF.

The V call is TRBV6-2 or TRBV6-3, the J call TRBJ1-6; D not resolved. CDR1 and CDR2 (germline): MNHEY, SVGEGT. Trimming pared 6 bases from V and 0 bases from J, leaving 12 bases between. This CDR3 has 16 residues. The CDR3 coding sequence is TGTGCCAGCAGAAGGGATCTGAGCTCCTATAATTCACCCCTCCACTTT. It encodes CASRRDLSSYNSPLHF.